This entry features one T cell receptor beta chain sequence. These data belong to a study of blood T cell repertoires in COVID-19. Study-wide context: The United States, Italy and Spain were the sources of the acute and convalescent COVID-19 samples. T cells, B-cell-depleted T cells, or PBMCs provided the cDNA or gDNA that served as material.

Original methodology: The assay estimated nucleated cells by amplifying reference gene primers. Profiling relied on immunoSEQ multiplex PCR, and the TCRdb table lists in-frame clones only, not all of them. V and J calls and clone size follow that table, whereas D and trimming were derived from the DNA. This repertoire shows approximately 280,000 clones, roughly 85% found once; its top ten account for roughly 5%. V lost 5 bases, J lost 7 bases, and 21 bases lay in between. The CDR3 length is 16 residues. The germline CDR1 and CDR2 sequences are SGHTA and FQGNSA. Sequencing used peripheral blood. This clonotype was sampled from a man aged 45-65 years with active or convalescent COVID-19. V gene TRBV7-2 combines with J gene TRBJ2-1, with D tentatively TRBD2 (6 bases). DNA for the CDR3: TGTGCCAGCAGCCCTGCCGCGGCACTAGCTTTGAATGAGCAGTTCTTC. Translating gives CASSPAAALALNEQFF.